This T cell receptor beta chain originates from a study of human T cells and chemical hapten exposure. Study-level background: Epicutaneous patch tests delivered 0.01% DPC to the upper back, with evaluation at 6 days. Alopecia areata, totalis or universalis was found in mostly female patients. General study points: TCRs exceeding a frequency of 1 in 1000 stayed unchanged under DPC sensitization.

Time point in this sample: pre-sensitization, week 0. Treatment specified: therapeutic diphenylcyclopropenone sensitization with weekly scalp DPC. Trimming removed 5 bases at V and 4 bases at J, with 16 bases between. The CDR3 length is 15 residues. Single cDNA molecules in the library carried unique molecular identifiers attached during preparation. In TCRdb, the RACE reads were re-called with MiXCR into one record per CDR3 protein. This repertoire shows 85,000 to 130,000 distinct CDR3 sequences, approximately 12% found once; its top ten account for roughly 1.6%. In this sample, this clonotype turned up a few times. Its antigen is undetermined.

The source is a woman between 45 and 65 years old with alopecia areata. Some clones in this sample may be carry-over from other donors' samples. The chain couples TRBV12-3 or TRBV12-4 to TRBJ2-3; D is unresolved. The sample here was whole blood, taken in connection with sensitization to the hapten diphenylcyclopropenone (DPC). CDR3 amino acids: CASSARLPRSDTQYF. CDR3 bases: TGTGCCAGCAGTGCCAGATTACCGCGCTCAGATACGCAGTATTTT.